This T cell receptor beta chain was profiled in a study of T cell responses to AZD1222 COVID-19 vaccine. Study conclusions and caveats: Only a handful of AZD1222 recipients, five to seven in all, had baseline seropositivity. Spike-specific TCR repertoires showed rising breadth and depth after two AZD1222 doses. Donors skewed white British and female; clonal diversity was possibly underestimated. Repertoires were obtained only post-peak T cell response.

Only in-frame clones appear in the TCRdb table, and some are missing; sequencing was by immunoSEQ multiplex PCR. The repertoire consists of about 120,000 clones, with less than 90% occurring once and the leading ten covering around 1.7%. Germline CDR1 SEHNR, CDR2 FQNEAQ (reference sequence). CDR3 length: 13 residues. About this clone itself: Its antigen is as yet unknown. The junction shows a germline mismatch at one end, possibly a read error.

The TCR sequence derives from an adult in good health. Sequenced material: peripheral blood, taken on day 0 of AZD1222 vaccination. This sequence joins TRBV7-9 and TRBJ2-7, with 9 bases identical to TRBD1. As DNA, the CDR3 is TGTGCGAGCAGTGGGACAGGGACGTCCGAGCAGTACTTC. Its translation: CASSGTGTSEQYF.